This entry concerns a single T cell receptor beta chain. CDR1 and CDR2 (germline): SGHNT, YYREEE (reference sequence). The CDR3 has 15 amino acids. V lost 0 bases and J lost 4, with 10 bases in between. This sample is drawn from a study of human T cells and chemical hapten exposure. About the study: Sensitization involved placing 2% DPC onto an approximately 2 cm by approximately 2 cm region of upper inner arm skin.

TCRdb ran MiXCR on the RACE reads and lists one entry per CDR3 protein. This table holds approximately 320,000 distinct CDR3 sequences, about 5% found once. The time point is: pre-sensitization, week 0. Treatment indicated: therapeutic diphenylcyclopropenone sensitization with weekly scalp DPC. The rearrangement links TRBV5-4 to TRBJ2-2; tentatively, D is TRBD1 (6 bases). Sample: whole blood, taken in connection with sensitization to the hapten diphenylcyclopropenone (DPC). This receptor was identified in a young woman with alopecia areata. Some clones in this sample may be carry-over from other donors' samples. CDR3 sequence: CASSLDSGATGELFF. CDR3 DNA: TGTGCCAGCAGCTTGGACTCAGGGGCCACCGGGGAGCTGTTTTTT.